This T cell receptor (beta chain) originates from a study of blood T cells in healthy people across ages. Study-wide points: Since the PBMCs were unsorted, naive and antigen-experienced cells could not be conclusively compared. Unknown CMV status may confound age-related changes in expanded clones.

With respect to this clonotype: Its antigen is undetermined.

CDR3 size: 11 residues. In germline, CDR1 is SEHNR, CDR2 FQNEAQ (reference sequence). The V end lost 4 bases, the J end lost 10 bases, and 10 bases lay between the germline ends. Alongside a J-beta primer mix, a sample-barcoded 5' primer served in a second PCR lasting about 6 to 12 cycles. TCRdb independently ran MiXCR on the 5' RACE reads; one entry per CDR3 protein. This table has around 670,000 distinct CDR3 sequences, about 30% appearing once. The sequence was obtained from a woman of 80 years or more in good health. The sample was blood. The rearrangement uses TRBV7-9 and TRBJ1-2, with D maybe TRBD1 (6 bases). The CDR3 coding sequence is TGTGCCAGCAGCTACGCAGGGGTCTACACCTTC. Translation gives CASSYAGVYTF. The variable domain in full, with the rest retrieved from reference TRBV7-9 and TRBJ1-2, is DTGVSQNPRHKITKRGQNVTFRCDPISEHNRLYWYRQTLGQGPEFLTYFQNEAQLEKSRLLSDRFSAERPKGSFSTLEIQRTEQGDSAMYLCASSYAGVYTFGSGTRLTVV.